The clone carrying this T cell receptor beta chain has a handful of counts. Sequence at one end of the junction differs from germline and may be a read error. These data come from a study of spatial heterogeneity in lung cancer. Background on the study: The average count in raw reads for each unique TCR and UMI combination exceeded nine appearances.

The CDR3 extends over 17 amino acids. The V gene's germline CDR1 is SGHDN and CDR2 FVKESK. The time point: sample taken at primary tumor resection. Unsorted whole RNA samples from tumor, nontumor lung or frozen PBMC were sequenced. TCR cDNA molecules each carried a unique molecular identifier. TCRdb reprocessed the 5' RACE reads with MiXCR, giving one entry per CDR3 protein. The sample yields about 48,000 distinct CDR3 sequences, less than 5.5% seen once. This TCR derives from a male donor with early-stage non-small cell lung cancer. This rearrangement joins TRBV14 to TRBJ1-2, with D tentatively TRBD1 (6 bases). Sequencing used PBMCs, obtained at surgery. DNA for the CDR3: TGTACCAGCAGTCCGCCGCACTACGACAGGAGGAACTATGGCTACACCTTC. Its translation: CTSSPPHYDRRNYGYTF.